A selection of T cell receptor beta chains follows, all from one sample in a study of blood T cell repertoires in COVID-19. Assay: immunoSEQ multiplex PCR; the TCRdb copy retains only in-frame clones and omits some. Of around 130,000 clones in the sample, around 84% were seen once. Sequencing was carried out using PBMCs or T cells enriched from blood (not recorded which). The receptors were sampled from a man aged 35 to 55 with acute COVID-19. Both conserved end residues are part of each CDR3. The D gene is left open where the match is weak. A row's size may be missing; if present it is once, few, many or a size class.

len	abundance	j_gene	d_gene	v_gene	CDR3aa	CDR3nt
14	few	TRBJ2-3	TRBD1	TRBV7-2	CASSPTGGADTQYF	TGTGCCAGCAGCCCGACAGGGGGTGCAGATACGCAGTATTTT
13	NA	TRBJ1-5	NA	TRBV6-2/TRBV6-3	CASSWTSNQPQHF	TGTGCCAGCAGTTGGACAAGTAATCAGCCCCAGCATTTT
14	NA	TRBJ1-5	NA	TRBV24-1	CATSDLRGDQPQHF	TGTGCCACCAGTGATTTGCGGGGTGATCAGCCCCAGCATTTT
15	NA	TRBJ2-5	NA	TRBV7-9	CASTTGTAGQETQYF	TGTGCCAGCACCACCGGGACCGCGGGGCAAGAGACCCAGTACTTC
15	NA	TRBJ2-1	TRBD2	TRBV20-1	CSASASGGTYNEQFF	TGCAGTGCTAGTGCTAGCGGGGGGACCTACAATGAGCAGTTCTTC
13	NA	TRBJ1-5	NA	TRBV30	CAWSASRRQPQHF	TGTGCCTGGAGCGCGTCGCGCCGACAGCCCCAGCATTTT
12	NA	TRBJ1-2	TRBD1	TRBV25-1	CASSSTGDGYTF	TGTGCCAGCAGTTCCACAGGGGATGGCTACACCTTC
18	NA	TRBJ2-1	TRBD2	TRBV5-1	CASTLGTSGSNAYNEQFF	TGCGCCAGCACCCTCGGGACTAGCGGGAGTAACGCCTACAATGAGCAGTTCTTC
17	NA	TRBJ2-1	TRBD1	TRBV7-9	CASSILQGLVTENEQFF	TGTGCCAGCAGCATCCTACAGGGGTTGGTCACGGAGAATGAGCAGTTCTTC
13	NA	TRBJ2-2	NA	TRBV11-3	CASSSRFTGELFF	TGTGCCAGCAGCTCCAGGTTCACCGGGGAGCTGTTTTTT
13	NA	TRBJ2-7	TRBD2	TRBV28	CASSPGLANEQYF	TGTGCCAGCAGCCCGGGACTAGCAAACGAGCAGTACTTC
13	NA	TRBJ2-3	TRBD2	TRBV29-1	CSASTGRRDTQYF	TGCAGCGCCTCGACCGGGAGGCGGGATACGCAGTATTTT
13	NA	TRBJ1-1	NA	TRBV5-5	CASSLTGYTEAFF	TGTGCCAGCAGCTTAACAGGTTACACTGAAGCTTTCTTT
14	few	TRBJ1-1	TRBD1	TRBV2	CASKDGRGDTEAFF	TGTGCCAGCAAGGATGGCAGGGGGGACACTGAAGCTTTCTTT
14	NA	TRBJ2-2	NA	TRBV6-5	CAGGAQGVAGELFF	TGTGCCGGAGGGGCCCAGGGGGTTGCCGGGGAGCTGTTTTTT
15	NA	TRBJ2-3	NA	TRBV7-8	CASSLFRLATDTQYF	TGTGCCAGCAGCTTATTCCGGCTAGCGACAGATACGCAGTATTTT
12	NA	TRBJ1-3	NA	TRBV6-5	CASSSEGNTIYF	TGTGCCAGCAGTTCCGAGGGAAACACCATATATTTT
14	NA	TRBJ1-2	TRBD1	TRBV7-9	CASSLNDRGYGYTF	TGTGCCAGCAGCTTAAATGACAGGGGGTATGGCTACACCTTC
16	once	TRBJ1-3	NA	TRBV6-1	CASSEALQVQGNTIYF	TGTGCCAGCAGTGAAGCGCTTCAGGTACAAGGAAACACCATATATTTT
17	NA	TRBJ2-5	TRBD2	TRBV30	CAWSPWGLAGGRETQYF	TGTGCCTGGAGTCCTTGGGGACTAGCGGGAGGGAGGGAGACCCAGTACTTC
14	NA	TRBJ1-1	NA	TRBV19	CASSIEGANTEAFF	TGTGCCAGTAGTATAGAGGGGGCGAACACTGAAGCTTTCTTT
14	NA	TRBJ1-3	NA	TRBV30	CACLSTPGEDTIYF	TGTGCCTGTCTCTCCACCCCCGGGGAGGACACCATATATTTT
14	few	TRBJ2-1	TRBD1	TRBV2	CASSGTGGINEQFF	TGTGCCAGCAGTGGGACAGGGGGGATCAATGAGCAGTTCTTC
14	NA	TRBJ2-7	NA	TRBV7-2	CASSLDREQFEQYF	TGTGCCAGCAGCTTAGATCGGGAGCAATTCGAGCAGTACTTC
15	NA	TRBJ2-1	TRBD2	TRBV9	CASSPTSGRGNEQFF	TGTGCCAGCAGCCCGACTAGCGGGAGGGGCAATGAGCAGTTCTTC
14	once	TRBJ2-7	TRBD1	TRBV6-5	CASNPGQGSREQYF	TGTGCCAGCAATCCGGGACAGGGATCTCGGGAGCAGTACTTC
12	NA	TRBJ2-5	NA	TRBV3-1/TRBV3-2	CASSLGVETQYF	TGTGCCAGCAGCCTCGGTGTAGAGACCCAGTACTTC